This TCR beta chain emerged from a study of CD8 T cells in ankylosing spondylitis (dated by TCRdb to 2016 to 2017). At the level of the whole study: The study set out to find disease-linked TCR variants by profiling T cell receptor beta repertoires in ankylosing spondylitis patients and healthy donors. The full study cohort comprised about 23 ankylosing spondylitis patients and some 100 healthy donors. Samples of peripheral blood were taken, and for ankylosing spondylitis patients, synovial fluid was collected as well.

What the research found in general, with its limitations: Blood from ankylosing spondylitis patients appeared to be characterized by a TCR beta motif made up of several highly homologous amino acid variants. A CD8+ phenotype was shown by the disease-linked clones, which were found at relatively low frequencies in peripheral blood. Some motif variants were previously reported in synovial fluid and blood of reactive arthritis patients, suggesting common disease-initiation mechanisms. Significant enrichment of the disease-linked clones was reported in matched synovial fluid samples from ankylosing spondylitis patients.

These reads were obtained on an Illumina HiSeq 2500. TCR beta libraries were prepared by quantitative 5'-RACE with molecular barcodes. The paper's processing steps were these. Disease-linked TCR variants were identified with a new computational method built on a probabilistic model of VDJ rearrangement. The public sequencing data were trimmed at Q25 with fastp and processed into clonotypes with MiXCR by TCRdb, which kept only in-frame beta chains. Rows with a matching CDR3 protein are joined into one entry that keeps the most common DNA and genes. The V and J calls were not made by the authors but by TCRdb's processing. The sample contains about 240,000 distinct CDR3 sequences, roughly 8.6% of them found a single time. The ten most abundant clones make up nearly 7% of the sample. Comment on this clonotype: Its antigen is currently not known. The sample holds no much larger clone one base away, and base qualities are not on file.

The receptor comes from a male donor with ankylosing spondylitis or in good health (not recorded which). Sequencing was performed on blood, either unsorted or a sorted T cell fraction (not recorded which).

The DNA sequence reads TGTGCCAGCAGCCAAGGGGGCTTGGGTCCCTATAATTCACCCCTCCACTTT. This codes for CASSQGGLGPYNSPLHF. The chain is assembled from TRBV4-2 and TRBJ1-6, with TRBD1 tentatively as D gene (5 bases match). Trimming costs V 1 base and J 2 bases, and their ends lie 12 bases apart. Looking up the germline V gene yields CDR1 LGHNA and CDR2 YNFKEQ. Measured from the cysteine to the phenylalanine, the CDR3 is 17 residues long. Only CDR3 DNA remains: 51 bases, in frame from the first base.